These 19 T cell receptor beta chains share one sample of origin, sequenced in a study of response to subunit inactivated influenza vaccine. MiXCR was run by TCRdb on the RT-PCR reads, yielding one entry per CDR3 protein. The top ten clones hold around 12% of a sample with about 530,000 distinct CDR3 sequences, 13% of them seen once. The source was PBMCs from blood, collected roughly 46 days after vaccination. These receptors all come from a man aged 50 to 59 who received an inactivated influenza vaccine.

The chain is built from TRBV6-5 and TRBJ1-1, with TRBD1 matching 9 bases. CDR1 MNHEY and CDR2 SVGAGI come from the germline V gene. With V trimmed by 2 bases and J by 11 bases, 9 bases remained unmatched. The CDR3 is 14 residues long. CDR3 nucleotide sequence: TGTGCCAGCAGTTACGGCCACAGGGGGCTAGAGGCTTTCTTT. It is translated as CASSYGHRGLEAFF.

This clonotype was counted ten times or more. V usage is TRBV5-6 and J usage is TRBJ2-3; D unclear. The germline V gene has CDR1 SGHDT and CDR2 YYEEEE. V gave up 3 bases and J gave up 6 bases, with 5 bases separating them. The CDR3 has 11 amino acids. The CDR3 sequence: CASSYADTQYF. The DNA for the CDR3 is TGTGCCAGCAGCTACGCGGATACGCAGTATTTT. Drawing the rest from reference TRBV5-6 and TRBJ2-3, the complete variable domain is DAGVTQSPTHLIKTRGQQVTLRCSPKSGHDTVSWYQQALGQGPQFIFQYYEEEERQRGNFPDRFSGHQFPNYSSELNVNALLLGDSALYLCASSYADTQYFGPGTRLTVL.

The chain has TRBV2 and TRBJ2-7, with D tentatively TRBD1 or TRBD2 (5 bases each). This CDR3 has 15 residues. The germline gives CDR1 SNHLY, CDR2 FYNNEI. Trimming removed 10 bases from V and 4 bases from J, with 23 bases in between. In nucleotides, the CDR3 is TGTGCCACAGCAGTTAGGGATAGGGGACCGTACGAGCAGTACTTC. Amino acid sequence: CATAVRDRGPYEQYF.

This clonotype was seen only a few times. For the CDR3, the DNA is TGTGCCAGCTCCCGAGTCGTCTCCTATAATTCACCCCTCCACTTT. This translates into CASSRVVSYNSPLHF. The chain has TRBV18 and TRBJ1-6, with D uncertain. Germline V gives CDR1 KGHSH, CDR2 LQKENI. The CDR3 runs 15 residues. V shed 6 bases and J shed 0 bases, with 9 bases lying between them. The entire variable domain, with the rest obtained from reference TRBV18 and TRBJ1-6, is as follows: NAGVMQNPRHLVRRRGQEARLRCSPMKGHSHVYWYRQLPEEGLKFMVYLQKENIIDESGMPKERFSAEFPKEGPSILRIQQVVRGDSAAYFCASSRVVSYNSPLHFGNGTRLTVT.

There are many counts of this clonotype. V is TRBV29-1 and J is TRBJ2-7, with 8 bases identical to TRBD2. V gave up 3 bases and J gave up 6 bases; unmatched junction bases: 10. Germline loops: CDR1 SQVTM, CDR2 ANQGSEA. This CDR3 contains 14 residues. The CDR3 DNA follows: TGCAGCGTTGACTCTGGGACTAGAAGTGGCGAGCAGTACTTC. It yields the protein CSVDSGTRSGEQYF.

This clonotype was picked up a small number of times. The chain combines TRBV25-1 with TRBJ2-6; D remains unclear. The CDR3 totals 14 residues. CDR1 and CDR2 (germline): MGHDK, SYGVNS. The ends were cut back, 7 bases at V and 0 bases at J, with 7 bases in the middle. CDR3 sequence reads: CASTSGSGANVLTF. The CDR3 DNA follows: TGTGCCAGCACTTCAGGCTCTGGGGCCAACGTCCTGACTTTC.

The sample holds a few counts of this clonotype. CDR3 in DNA: TGTGCCAGCAGTGATCTAGCGGGGGTTTCCACAGATACGCAGTATTTT. This gives the protein CASSDLAGVSTDTQYF. The chain has TRBV25-1 and TRBJ2-3; TRBD2 aligns across 10 bases. The CDR3 totals 16 residues. Trimming took 3 bases from V and 2 from J; bases not matched to a gene: 5. From germline, CDR1 is MGHDK and CDR2 SYGVNS.

This clonotype came up a few times. The chain has TRBV3-1 and TRBJ2-4; D is ambiguous. This CDR3 spans 14 amino acids. V lost 4 bases to trimming and J lost 0 bases, with 7 bases between them. Germline-derived CDR1 and CDR2 are LGHDT and YNNKEL (reference sequence). The CDR3 protein is CASSRTRAKNIQYF. CDR3 bases: TGTGCCAGCAGCCGTACCAGAGCCAAAAACATTCAGTACTTC.

A few counts support this clonotype. This chain joins TRBV30 and TRBJ2-7; 8 positions match TRBD1. With V trimmed by 0 bases and J by 0 bases, 1 base remained unmatched. CDR1 and CDR2 (germline): GTSNPN, SVGIG (reference sequence). CDR3 length: 14 amino acids. CDR3 region: CAWSVQGDSYEQYF. CDR3 nucleotides: TGTGCCTGGAGTGTACAGGGGGACTCCTACGAGCAGTACTTC. The whole variable domain, remainder taken from reference TRBV30 and TRBJ2-7, is SQTIHQWPATLVQPVGSPLSLECTVEGTSNPNLYWYRQAAGRGLQLLFYSVGIGQISSEVPQNLSASRPQDRQFILSSKKLLLSDSGFYLCAWSVQGDSYEQYFGPGTRLTVT.

The CDR3 DNA sequence: TGCAGCGTTGAAGGGGTAAGGGGGGACCCTACCTACGAGCAGTACTTC. Its translation is CSVEGVRGDPTYEQYF. The chain is built from TRBV29-1 and TRBJ2-7; tentatively, D is TRBD1 or TRBD2 (6 bases each). There are 16 residues in the CDR3. V lost 1 base and J 2 bases, leaving 18 bases between the germline ends. The germline CDR1 and CDR2 sequences are SQVTM and ANQGSEA.

The chain has TRBV24-1 and TRBJ2-1, with D maybe TRBD2 (5 bases). Deletions cut 4 bases from V and 1 base from J, with 16 bases between. The germline V gene encodes CDR1 KGHDR and CDR2 SFDVKD. The CDR3 loop spans 17 amino acids. CDR3 nucleotides: TGTGCCACCAGTGAGCACGCCGGGAAAGGATCCTACAATGAGCAGTTCTTC. Protein: CATSEHAGKGSYNEQFF.

The V gene is TRBV24-1, the J gene TRBJ2-1; unclear D gene. Germline CDR1 is KGHDR and CDR2 is SFDVKD. V gave up 3 bases and J gave up 9 bases, with 14 bases separating them. This CDR3 spans 14 amino acids. The CDR3 DNA is TGTGCCACCAGTGATCGCACCCATAAGGTTGAGCAGTTCTTC. It translates to CATSDRTHKVEQFF.

The table lists this clonotype with a few counts. The V gene is TRBV5-1, the J gene TRBJ1-5, with 9 bases that match TRBD1. The CDR3 loop spans 15 amino acids. CDR1 is SGHRS, CDR2 YFSETQ, per germline. Trimming at V came to 0 bases and at J to 7 bases, leaving 5 bases not matched to a gene. The CDR3 nucleotides are TGCGCCAGCAGCTTGGGGACAGGGGCAACCCAGCCCCAGCATTTT. This gives the protein CASSLGTGATQPQHF.

At least ten counts were recorded for this clonotype. The rearrangement uses TRBV9 and TRBJ1-2, with D possibly being TRBD1 (5 bases). Trimming removed 0 bases from V and 0 bases from J, with 6 bases in between. The CDR3 is made up of 14 amino acids. Germline V gives CDR1 SGDLS, CDR2 YYNGEE. As DNA, the CDR3 is TGTGCCAGCAGCGTAGCACAGGCTAACTATGGCTACACCTTC. Encoded protein: CASSVAQANYGYTF.

The chain uses TRBV5-1 and TRBJ2-1; D gene uncertain. Looked up from germline, CDR1 is SGHRS and CDR2 is YFSETQ. The CDR3 is 15 residues long. Trimming cost V 5 bases and J 5 bases, with 17 bases left between them. DNA of the CDR3: TGCGCCAGCAGTAATTTGGTACTGATCGACAATGAGCAGTTCTTC. Amino acid sequence: CASSNLVLIDNEQFF. Combining the CDR3 with reference TRBV5-1 and TRBJ2-1 gives the whole variable domain KAGVTQTPRYLIKTRGQQVTLSCSPISGHRSVSWYQQTPGQGLQFLFEYFSETQRNKGNFPGRFSGRQFSNSRSEMNVSTLELGDSALYLCASSNLVLIDNEQFFGPGTRLTVL.

This clonotype has at least ten counts. The V and J genes are TRBV7-2 and TRBJ2-2; D is perhaps TRBD1 (6 bases). Per germline, CDR1 SGHTA and CDR2 FQGNSA. With 4 bases removed from V and 5 bases from J, the gap between germline ends came to 11 bases. The CDR3 has 14 residues. This CDR3 reads CASSSGQPTGELFF. The CDR3 DNA reads as TGTGCCAGCAGCTCAGGACAGCCGACCGGGGAGCTGTTTTTT.

On this clonotype: This sequence may be a read error, since a much larger clone differs from it by one base. J is TRBJ2-5 and V is TRBV6-5; the match to TRBD2 covers 11 bases. The V gene end was trimmed by 7 bases and the J gene end by 4 bases; junction bases not matched to a gene: 8. Looked up from germline, CDR1 is MNHEY and CDR2 is SVGAGI. This CDR3 contains 15 residues. In nucleotides, the CDR3 is TGTGCCAGCAATTTTAGCGGGGGGGCGCGAGAGACCCAGTACTTC. This sequence encodes CASNFSGGARETQYF.

This clonotype was seen a handful of times. V usage is TRBV5-5 and J usage is TRBJ1-6, with unresolved D. V was pared by 1 base and J by 5 bases, with 7 bases between. The CDR3 runs to 14 residues. Looked up from germline, CDR1 is SGHKS and CDR2 is YYEKEE (reference sequence). As DNA, the CDR3 is TGTGCCAGCAGCTTGTATCCGGATAATTCACCCCTCCACTTT. Amino acids: CASSLYPDNSPLHF.

At least ten counts were recorded for this clonotype. This rearrangement joins TRBV5-5 to TRBJ1-3; 9 bases agree with TRBD1. The CDR3 spans 16 residues. The V segment lost 1 base and the J segment 8 bases; nucleotides outside the gene matches: 10. Germline lookup yields CDR1 SGHKS and CDR2 YYEKEE (reference sequence). This CDR3 reads CASSLYAGTGWDTIYF. As DNA, the CDR3 is TGTGCCAGCAGCTTGTATGCCGGGACAGGGTGGGACACCATATATTTT. The complete variable domain, with remaining parts taken from reference TRBV5-5 and TRBJ1-3, reads DAGVTQSPTHLIKTRGQQVTLRCSPISGHKSVSWYQQVLGQGPQFIFQYYEKEERGRGNFPDRFSARQFPNYSSELNVNALLLGDSALYLCASSLYAGTGWDTIYFGEGSWLTVV.